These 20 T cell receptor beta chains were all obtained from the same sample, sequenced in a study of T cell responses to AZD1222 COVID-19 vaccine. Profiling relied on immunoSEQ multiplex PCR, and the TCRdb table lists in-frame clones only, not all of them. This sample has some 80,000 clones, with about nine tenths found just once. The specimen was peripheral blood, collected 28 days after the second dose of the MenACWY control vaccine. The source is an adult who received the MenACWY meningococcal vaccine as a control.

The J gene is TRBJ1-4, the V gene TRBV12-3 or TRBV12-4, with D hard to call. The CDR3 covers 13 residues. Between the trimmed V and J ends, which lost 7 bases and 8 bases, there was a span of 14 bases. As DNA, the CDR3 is TGTGCCAGCACCCCTCCCCGGTGGGAAAAACTGTTTTTT. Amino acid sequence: CASTPPRWEKLFF.

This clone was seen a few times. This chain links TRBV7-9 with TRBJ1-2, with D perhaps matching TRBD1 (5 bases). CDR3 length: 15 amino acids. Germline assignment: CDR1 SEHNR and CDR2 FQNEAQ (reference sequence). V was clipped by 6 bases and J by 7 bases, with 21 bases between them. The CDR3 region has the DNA TGTGCCAGCAGTCTCATGGCTCTTCAAAGGGGTGGCTACACCTTC. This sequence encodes CASSLMALQRGGYTF.

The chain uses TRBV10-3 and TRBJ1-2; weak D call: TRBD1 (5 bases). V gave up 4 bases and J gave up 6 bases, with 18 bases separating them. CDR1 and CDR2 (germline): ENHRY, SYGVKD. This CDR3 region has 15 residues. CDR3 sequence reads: CAISVVLRDLDGYTF. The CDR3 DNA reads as TGTGCCATCAGTGTGGTCCTCAGGGATCTAGATGGCTACACCTTC.

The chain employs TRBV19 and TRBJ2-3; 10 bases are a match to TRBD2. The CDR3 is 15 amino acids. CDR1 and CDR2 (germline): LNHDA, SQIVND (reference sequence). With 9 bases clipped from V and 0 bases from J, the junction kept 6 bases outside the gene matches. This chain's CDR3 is CASASLAGSTDTQYF. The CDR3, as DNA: TGTGCCAGCGCATCACTAGCGGGGAGCACAGATACGCAGTATTTT.

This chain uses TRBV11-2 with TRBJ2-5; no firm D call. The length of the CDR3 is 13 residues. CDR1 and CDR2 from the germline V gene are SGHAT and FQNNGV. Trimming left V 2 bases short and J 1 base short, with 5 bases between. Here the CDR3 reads CASSLNSQETQYF. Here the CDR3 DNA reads TGTGCCAGCAGCTTAAACAGCCAAGAGACCCAGTACTTC.

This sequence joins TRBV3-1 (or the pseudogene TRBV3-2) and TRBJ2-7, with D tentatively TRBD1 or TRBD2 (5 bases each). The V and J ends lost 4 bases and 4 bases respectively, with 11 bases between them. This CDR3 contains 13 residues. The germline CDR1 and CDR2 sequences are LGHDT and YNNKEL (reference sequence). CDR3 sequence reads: CASSRTGPYEQYF. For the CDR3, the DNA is TGTGCCAGCAGCCGCACGGGGCCTTACGAGCAGTACTTC.

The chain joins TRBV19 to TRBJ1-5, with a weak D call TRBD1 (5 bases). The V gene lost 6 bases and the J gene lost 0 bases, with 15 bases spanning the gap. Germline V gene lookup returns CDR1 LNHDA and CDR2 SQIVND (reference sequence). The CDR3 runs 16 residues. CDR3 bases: TGTGCCAGTAGATCGGGCGAGGGGCGTAGCAATCAGCCCCAGCATTTT. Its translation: CASRSGEGRSNQPQHF.

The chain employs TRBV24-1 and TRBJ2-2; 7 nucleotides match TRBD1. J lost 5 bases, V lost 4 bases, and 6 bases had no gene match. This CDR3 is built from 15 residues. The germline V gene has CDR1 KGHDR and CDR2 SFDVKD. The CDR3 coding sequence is TGTGCCACCAGTGAATGGACAGGCGATACCGGGGAGCTGTTTTTT. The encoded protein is CATSEWTGDTGELFF.

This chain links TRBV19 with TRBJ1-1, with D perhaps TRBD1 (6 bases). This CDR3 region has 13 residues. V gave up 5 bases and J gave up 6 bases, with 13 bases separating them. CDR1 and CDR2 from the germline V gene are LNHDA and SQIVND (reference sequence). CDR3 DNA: TGTGCCAGTAGTCTAACAGGGTTAGCTGAAGCTTTCTTT. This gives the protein CASSLTGLAEAFF.

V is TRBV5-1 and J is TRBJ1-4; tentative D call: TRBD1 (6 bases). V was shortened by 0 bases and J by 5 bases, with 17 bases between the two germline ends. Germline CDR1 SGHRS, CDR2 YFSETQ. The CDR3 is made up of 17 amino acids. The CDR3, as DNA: TGCGCCAGCAGCTTGGGTGGGGACGGAGGGACAAATGAAAAACTGTTTTTT. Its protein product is CASSLGGDGGTNEKLFF.

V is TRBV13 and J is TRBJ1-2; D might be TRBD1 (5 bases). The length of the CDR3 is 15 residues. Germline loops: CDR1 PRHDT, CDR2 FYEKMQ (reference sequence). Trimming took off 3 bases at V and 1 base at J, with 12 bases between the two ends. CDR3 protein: CASSLLLTDNYGYTF. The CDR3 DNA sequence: TGTGCCAGCAGCTTGCTCCTGACAGATAACTATGGCTACACCTTC.

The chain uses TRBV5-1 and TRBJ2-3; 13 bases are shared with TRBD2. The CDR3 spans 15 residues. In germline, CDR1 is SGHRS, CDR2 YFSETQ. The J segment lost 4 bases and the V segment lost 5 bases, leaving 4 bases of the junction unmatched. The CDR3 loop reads CASSNGLAGADTQYF. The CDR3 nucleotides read TGCGCCAGCAGTAATGGACTAGCGGGAGCAGATACGCAGTATTTT.

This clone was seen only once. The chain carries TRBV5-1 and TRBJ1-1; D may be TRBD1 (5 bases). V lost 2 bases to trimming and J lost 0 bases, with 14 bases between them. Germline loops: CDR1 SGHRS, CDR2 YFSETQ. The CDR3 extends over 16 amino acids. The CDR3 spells CASSFGPQGMNTEAFF. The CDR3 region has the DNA TGCGCCAGCAGCTTCGGACCTCAGGGAATGAACACTGAAGCTTTCTTT.

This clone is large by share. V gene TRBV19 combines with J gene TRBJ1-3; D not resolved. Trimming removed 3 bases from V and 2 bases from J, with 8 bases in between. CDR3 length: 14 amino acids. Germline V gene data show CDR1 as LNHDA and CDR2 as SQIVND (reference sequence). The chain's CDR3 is CASSITSTGNTIYF. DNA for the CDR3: TGTGCCAGTAGTATCACGTCAACTGGAAACACCATATATTTT. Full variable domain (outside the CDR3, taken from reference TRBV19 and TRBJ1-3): DGGITQSPKYLFRKEGQNVTLSCEQNLNHDAMYWYRQDPGQGLRLIYYSQIVNDFQKGDIAEGYSVSREKKESFPLTVTSAQKNPTAFYLCASSITSTGNTIYFGEGSWLTVV.

The DNA for the CDR3 is TGCGCCAGCAGTGAGTCGGGCGCGGGGACCCAGTACTTC. It yields the protein CASSESGAGTQYF. V usage is TRBV10-2 and J usage is TRBJ2-5; tentative D call: TRBD2 (5 bases). The CDR3 totals 13 residues. Germline assignment: CDR1 WSHSY and CDR2 SAAADI. Trimming removed 0 bases from V and 7 bases from J, with 9 bases in between.

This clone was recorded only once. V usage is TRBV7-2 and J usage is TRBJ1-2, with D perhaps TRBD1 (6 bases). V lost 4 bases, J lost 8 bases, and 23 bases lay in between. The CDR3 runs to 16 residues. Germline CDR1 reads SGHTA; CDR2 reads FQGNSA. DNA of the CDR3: TGTGCCAGCAGCTCTTCTAATTACAGGGCCCGTAAGGGCTACACCTTC. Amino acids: CASSSSNYRARKGYTF.

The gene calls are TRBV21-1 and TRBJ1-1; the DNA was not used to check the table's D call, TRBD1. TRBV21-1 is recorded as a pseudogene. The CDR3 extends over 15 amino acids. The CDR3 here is CASSGGGSEWTEAFF. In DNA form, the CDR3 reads TGTGCCAGCAGCGGAGGGGGCTCAGAGTGGACTGAAGCTTTCTTT.

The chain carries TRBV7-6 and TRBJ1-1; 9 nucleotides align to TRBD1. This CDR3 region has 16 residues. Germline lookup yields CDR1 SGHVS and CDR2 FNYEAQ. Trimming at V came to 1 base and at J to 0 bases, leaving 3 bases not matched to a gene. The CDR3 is CASSLVGTGLNTEAFF. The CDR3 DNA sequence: TGTGCCAGCAGCTTAGTGGGGACAGGGTTGAACACTGAAGCTTTCTTT.

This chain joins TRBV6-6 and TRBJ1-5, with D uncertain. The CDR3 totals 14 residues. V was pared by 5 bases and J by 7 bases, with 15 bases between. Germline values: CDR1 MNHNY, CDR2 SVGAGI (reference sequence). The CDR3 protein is CASSISKTLQPQHF. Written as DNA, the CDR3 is TGTGCCAGCAGTATCAGTAAGACGCTACAGCCCCAGCATTTT.

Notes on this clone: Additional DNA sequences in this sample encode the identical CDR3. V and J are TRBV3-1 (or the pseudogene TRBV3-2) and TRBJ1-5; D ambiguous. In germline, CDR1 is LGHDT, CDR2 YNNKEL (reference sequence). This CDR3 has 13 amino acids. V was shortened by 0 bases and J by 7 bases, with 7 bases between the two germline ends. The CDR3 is CASSQDRRQPQHF. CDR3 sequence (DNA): TGTGCCAGCAGCCAAGATCGGCGGCAGCCCCAGCATTTT.